One T cell receptor beta chain is described in this entry. The data were obtained in a study of identical twins. TCRdb used MiXCR to reprocess the 5' RACE reads, holding one entry per CDR3 protein. The table has about 520,000 distinct CDR3 sequences, roughly 21% seen once; the top ten hold 0.8% to 1%. The CDR3 consists of 14 residues. Per the germline V gene, CDR1 is SNHLY and CDR2 is FYNNEI. J was trimmed by 7 bases and V by 6 bases; bases with no gene match: 11. This sample also appeared in a second study, on T cells expressing NK-cell markers.

The sequencing sample was made of CD4+ T cells sorted from blood. The clonotype was recovered from a woman between 18 and 29 years old in good health. The chain employs TRBV2 and TRBJ1-1, with 7 bases identical to TRBD1. DNA of the CDR3: TGTGCCAGCAGACCAGGACAGGCGCCGCTTGAAGCTTTCTTT. This translates into CASRPGQAPLEAFF.